One sample yielded the 9 T cell receptor beta chains listed below, sequenced in a study of vaccination effects on CD4 cells after COVID-19. Their recognized antigens are unknown. Here immunoSEQ multiplex PCR was the method, and the copy in TCRdb shows in-frame clones only, minus some. The repertoire holds tens of thousands of clones, with around 73% as singletons. ViraFEST expansion of antigen-specific CD4+ T cells with viral peptide pools preceded sequencing. Once cultured for roughly nine days, the cells underwent separation to obtain CD4+ T cells. The person had PCR-confirmed SARS-CoV-2 infection between March and December 2020. Sample: CD4+ T cells from PBMCs cultured with a peptide pool, taken before COVID-19 vaccination. These receptors came from a human donor who had a prior SARS-CoV-2 infection.

This clone came up a few times. This chain joins TRBV6-6 and TRBJ1-1; D call uncertain. Trimming left V 2 bases short and J 4 bases short, with 5 bases between. The CDR3 loop spans 12 amino acids. Germline V gene sequence: CDR1 MNHNY, CDR2 SVGAGI (reference sequence). The CDR3 sequence is CASSYRITEAFF. The CDR3 coding sequence is TGTGCCAGCAGTTACCGCATCACTGAAGCTTTCTTT.

The gene calls are TRBV21-1 and TRBJ1-1; TRBD1 is taken as the D call from the table, unchecked against the DNA. TRBV21-1 counts as a pseudogene. This CDR3 spans 19 amino acids. CDR3 amino acids: CASSKVDFFTGGKHTEAFF. DNA for the CDR3: TGTGCCAGCAGCAAAGTGGATTTTTTCACAGGGGGGAAGCACACTGAAGCTTTCTTT.

The chain carries TRBV10-1 and TRBJ1-4; D possibly corresponds to TRBD1 (5 bases). CDR3 length: 18 amino acids. The germline CDR1 and CDR2 sequences are WNHNN and SYGVQD (reference sequence). V dropped 5 bases and J dropped 5 bases, with 24 bases sitting between them. The CDR3 DNA reads as TGCGCCAGCAGTCAAGGCGAAGTGATGACAGCTATCAATGAAAAACTGTTTTTT. Its translation: CASSQGEVMTAINEKLFF.

For the CDR3, the DNA is TGTGCCAGCAGCCAAGAACCCGGGACAGGGGGCACTGAAGCTTTCTTT. It codes for CASSQEPGTGGTEAFF. The rearrangement joins TRBV5-4 to TRBJ1-1; 11 bases line up with TRBD1. After removal of 4 bases from V and 4 bases from J, the junction contained 9 bases not matched to a gene. Germline CDR1 is SGHNT and CDR2 is YYREEE (reference sequence). CDR3 length equals 16 residues.

The V and J genes are TRBV6-5 and TRBJ2-3, with D perhaps matching TRBD2 (6 bases). Trimming pared 4 bases from V and 5 bases from J, leaving 16 bases between. Germline V lookup: CDR1 MNHEY, CDR2 SVGAGI. The length of the CDR3 is 15 residues. As DNA, the CDR3 is TGTGCCAGCAGTTGGCGGGGTCCCTCCGTAGATACGCAGTATTTT. This translates into CASSWRGPSVDTQYF.

This clone was recorded a few times. The V and J genes are TRBV28 and TRBJ2-7; a possible D gene is TRBD1 (6 bases). This CDR3 is 16 amino acids long. Germline V gene data show CDR1 as MDHEN and CDR2 as SYDVKM. The germline V and J ends were trimmed by 3 bases and 1 base, with 16 bases remaining between them. CDR3 DNA sequence: TGTGCCAGCAGTTTCTCCTATGACAGGCAATCCTACGAGCAGTACTTC. Its protein is CASSFSYDRQSYEQYF.

This chain links TRBV15 with TRBJ2-7; 9 nucleotides match TRBD2. This CDR3 region has 21 residues. Germline V lookup: CDR1 LNHNV, CDR2 YYDKDF (reference sequence). V was pared by 0 bases and J by 1 base, with 19 bases of the junction left unmatched. The CDR3 DNA is TGTGCCACCAGCAGAGACCCCCTTTGGGCGGGGGGGGAGGAGGATTCCTACGAGCAGTACTTC. It yields the protein CATSRDPLWAGGEEDSYEQYF.

This chain connects TRBV5-1 to TRBJ2-1; TRBD2 matches at 12 bases. V shed 3 bases and J 4 bases; nucleotides not matched to a gene: 5. CDR1 is SGHRS, CDR2 YFSETQ, per germline. The CDR3 has 16 amino acids. The CDR3 nucleotides are TGCGCCAGCAGCTCCGGACTAGCGGGGTGGTACAATGAGCAGTTCTTC. The encoded protein is CASSSGLAGWYNEQFF.

The chain joins TRBV25-1 to TRBJ1-2, with D uncertain. V was trimmed by 4 bases and J by 2 bases, leaving 11 bases between them. CDR3 size: 14 residues. The germline V gene encodes CDR1 MGHDK and CDR2 SYGVNS. CDR3 nucleotides: TGTGCCAGCAGTGCGAGTGAGGCGAACTATGGCTACACCTTC. Its protein is CASSASEANYGYTF.